This T cell receptor beta chain stems from a study of beta chain features in type 1 diabetes. Study context: Taken together, all samples contributed some 98 million examined sorted cells. Regarding the study as a whole: Moderately but significantly shorter TCRB CDR3s were found in Type 1 diabetes patients in all four CD4+ subsets.

This clone was counted only a few times. Antigen specificity is unknown. This CDR3 region has 15 residues. V dropped 3 bases and J dropped 2; count of bases not matched to a gene: 3. The germline CDR1 and CDR2 sequences are KGHSH and LQKENI. Cells sorted by CD45RO/CCR7/CD25/CD127/CD95/CD27 comprised CD4+ naive, central memory, regulatory and stem cell-like memory cells. Post-sort purity exceeded 98% for all sorted populations. Sequenced material consisted of expressed TCRB transcripts (all of the isolated RNA was reverse transcribed). Only in-frame clones appear in the TCRdb table, and some are missing; sequencing was by immunoSEQ multiplex PCR. The sample lists 330,000 or so clones; over 9.5% were seen once.

The TCR sequence derives from a woman aged 18-30 years with type 1 diabetes. The sequenced material came from naive CD4+ T cells from blood. The chain links TRBV18 to TRBJ2-5; 10 positions match TRBD2. In DNA form, the CDR3 reads TGTGCCAGCTCACCGCTAGCGGGGGATCAAGAGACCCAGTACTTC. Its protein product is CASSPLAGDQETQYF. The variable domain in full, completed from reference TRBV18 and TRBJ2-5, reads NAGVMQNPRHLVRRRGQEARLRCSPMKGHSHVYWYRQLPEEGLKFMVYLQKENIIDESGMPKERFSAEFPKEGPSILRIQQVVRGDSAAYFCASSPLAGDQETQYFGPGTRLLVL.